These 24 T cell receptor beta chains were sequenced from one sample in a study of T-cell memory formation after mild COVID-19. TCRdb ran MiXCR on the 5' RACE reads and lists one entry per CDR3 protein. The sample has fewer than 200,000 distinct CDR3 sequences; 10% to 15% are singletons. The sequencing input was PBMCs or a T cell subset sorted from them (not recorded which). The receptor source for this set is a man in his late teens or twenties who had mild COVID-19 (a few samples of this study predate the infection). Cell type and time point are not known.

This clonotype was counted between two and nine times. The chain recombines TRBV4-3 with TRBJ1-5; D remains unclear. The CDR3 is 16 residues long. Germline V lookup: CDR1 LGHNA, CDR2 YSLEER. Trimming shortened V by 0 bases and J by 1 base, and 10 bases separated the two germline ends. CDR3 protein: CASSQDAWRSNQPQHF. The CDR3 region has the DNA TGCGCCAGCAGCCAAGATGCGTGGCGGAGCAATCAGCCCCAGCATTTT.

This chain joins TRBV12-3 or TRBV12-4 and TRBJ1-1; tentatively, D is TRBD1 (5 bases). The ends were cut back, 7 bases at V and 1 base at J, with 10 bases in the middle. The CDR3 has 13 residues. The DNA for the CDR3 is TGTGCCAGCACCTGGGGGGGGAACACTGAAGCTTTCTTT. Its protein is CASTWGGNTEAFF.

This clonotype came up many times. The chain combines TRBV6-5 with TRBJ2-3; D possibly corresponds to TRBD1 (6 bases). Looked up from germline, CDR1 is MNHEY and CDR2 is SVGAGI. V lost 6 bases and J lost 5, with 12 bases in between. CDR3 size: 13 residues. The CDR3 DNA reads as TGTGCCAGCAGGGGGCTAGGGGGAGATACGCAGTATTTT. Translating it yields CASRGLGGDTQYF.

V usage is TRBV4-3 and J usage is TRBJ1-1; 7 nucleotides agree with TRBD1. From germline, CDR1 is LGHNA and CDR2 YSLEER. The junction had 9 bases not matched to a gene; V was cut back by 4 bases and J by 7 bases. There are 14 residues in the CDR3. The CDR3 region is CASSRDPGTDEAFF. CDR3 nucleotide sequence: TGCGCCAGCAGCCGAGACCCCGGGACAGATGAAGCTTTCTTT.

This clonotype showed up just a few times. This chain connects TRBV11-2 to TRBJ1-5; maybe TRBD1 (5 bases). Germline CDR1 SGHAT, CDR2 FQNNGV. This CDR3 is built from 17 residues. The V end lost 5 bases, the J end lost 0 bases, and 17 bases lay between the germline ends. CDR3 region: CASSTNPTAYSNQPQHF. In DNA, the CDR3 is TGTGCCAGCAGCACGAACCCGACAGCTTATAGCAATCAGCCCCAGCATTTT. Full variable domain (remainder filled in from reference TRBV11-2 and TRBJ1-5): EAGVAQSPRYKIIEKRQSVAFWCNPISGHATLYWYQQILGQGPKLLIQFQNNGVVDDSQLPKDRFSAERLKGVDSTLKIQPAKLEDSAVYLCASSTNPTAYSNQPQHFGDGTRLSIL.

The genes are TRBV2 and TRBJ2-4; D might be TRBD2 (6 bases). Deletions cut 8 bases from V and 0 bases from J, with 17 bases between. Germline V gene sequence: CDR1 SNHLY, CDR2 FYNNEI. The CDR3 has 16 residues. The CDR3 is CASAHGQGLAKNIQYF. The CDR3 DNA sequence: TGTGCCAGCGCACACGGGCAGGGACTAGCCAAAAACATTCAGTACTTC.

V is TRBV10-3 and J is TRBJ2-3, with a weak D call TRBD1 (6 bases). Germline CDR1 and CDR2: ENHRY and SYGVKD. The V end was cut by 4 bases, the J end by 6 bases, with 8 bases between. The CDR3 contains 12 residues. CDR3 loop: CAISAGEDTQYF. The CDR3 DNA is TGTGCCATCAGTGCAGGGGAGGATACGCAGTATTTT.

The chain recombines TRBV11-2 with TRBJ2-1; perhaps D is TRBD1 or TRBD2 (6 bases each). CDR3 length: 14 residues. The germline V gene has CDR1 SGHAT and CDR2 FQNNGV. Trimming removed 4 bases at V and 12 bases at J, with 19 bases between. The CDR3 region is CASSSPRGPRGQFF. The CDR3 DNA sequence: TGTGCCAGCAGCTCTCCTCGGGGGCCGAGGGGGCAGTTCTTC. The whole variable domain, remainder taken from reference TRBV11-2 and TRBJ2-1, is EAGVAQSPRYKIIEKRQSVAFWCNPISGHATLYWYQQILGQGPKLLIQFQNNGVVDDSQLPKDRFSAERLKGVDSTLKIQPAKLEDSAVYLCASSSPRGPRGQFFGPGTRLTVL.

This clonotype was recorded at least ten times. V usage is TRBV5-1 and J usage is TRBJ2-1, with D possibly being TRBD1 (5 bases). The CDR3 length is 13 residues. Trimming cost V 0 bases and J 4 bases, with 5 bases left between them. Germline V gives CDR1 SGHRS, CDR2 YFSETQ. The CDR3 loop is CASSLDRYNEQFF. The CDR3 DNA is TGCGCCAGCAGCTTGGACAGGTACAATGAGCAGTTCTTC.

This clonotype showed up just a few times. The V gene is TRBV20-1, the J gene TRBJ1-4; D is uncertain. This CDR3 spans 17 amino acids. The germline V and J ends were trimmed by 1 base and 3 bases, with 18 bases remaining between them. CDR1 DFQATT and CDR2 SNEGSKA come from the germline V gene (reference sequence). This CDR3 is CSARGLESPAANEKLFF. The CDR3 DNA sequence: TGCAGTGCTAGAGGTCTTGAGTCCCCTGCAGCTAATGAAAAACTGTTTTTT.

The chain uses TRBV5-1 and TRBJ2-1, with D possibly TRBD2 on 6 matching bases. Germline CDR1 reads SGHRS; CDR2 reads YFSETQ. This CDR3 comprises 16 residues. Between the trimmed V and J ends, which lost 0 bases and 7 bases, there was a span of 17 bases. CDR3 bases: TGCGCCAGCAGCTTGGATGTGGCGGGGAGTGGGAATGAGCAGTTCTTC. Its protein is CASSLDVAGSGNEQFF.

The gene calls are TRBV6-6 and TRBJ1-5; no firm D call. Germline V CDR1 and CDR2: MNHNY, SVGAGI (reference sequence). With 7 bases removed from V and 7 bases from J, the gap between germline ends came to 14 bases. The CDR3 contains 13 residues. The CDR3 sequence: CASIRVVGQPQHF. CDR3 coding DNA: TGTGCCAGCATTAGGGTTGTGGGACAGCCCCAGCATTTT.

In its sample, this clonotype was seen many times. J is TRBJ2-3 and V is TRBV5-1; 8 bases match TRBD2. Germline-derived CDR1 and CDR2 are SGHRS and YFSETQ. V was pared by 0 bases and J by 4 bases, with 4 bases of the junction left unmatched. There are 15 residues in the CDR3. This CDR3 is CASSLDGGGADTQYF. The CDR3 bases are TGCGCCAGCAGCTTGGACGGGGGGGGAGCAGATACGCAGTATTTT.

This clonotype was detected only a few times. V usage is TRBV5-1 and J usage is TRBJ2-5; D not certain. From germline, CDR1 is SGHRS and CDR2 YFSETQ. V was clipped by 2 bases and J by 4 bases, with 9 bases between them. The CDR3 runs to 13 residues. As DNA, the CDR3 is TGCGCCAGCAGCTTCTTAGGAGCAGAGACCCAGTACTTC. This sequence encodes CASSFLGAETQYF.

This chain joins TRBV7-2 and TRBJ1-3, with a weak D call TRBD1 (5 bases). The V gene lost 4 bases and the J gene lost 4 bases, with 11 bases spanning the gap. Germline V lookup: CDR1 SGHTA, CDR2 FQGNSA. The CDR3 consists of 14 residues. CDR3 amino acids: CASSSDGGGNTIYF. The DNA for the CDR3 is TGTGCCAGCAGCTCCGACGGGGGGGGAAACACCATATATTTT.

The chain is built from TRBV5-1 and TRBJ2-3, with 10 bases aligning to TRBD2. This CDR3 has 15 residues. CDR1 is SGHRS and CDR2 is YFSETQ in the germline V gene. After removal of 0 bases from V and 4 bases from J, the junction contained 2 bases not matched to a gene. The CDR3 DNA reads TGCGCCAGCAGCTTGGCGACTAGCGGGTCAGATACGCAGTATTTT. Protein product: CASSLATSGSDTQYF.

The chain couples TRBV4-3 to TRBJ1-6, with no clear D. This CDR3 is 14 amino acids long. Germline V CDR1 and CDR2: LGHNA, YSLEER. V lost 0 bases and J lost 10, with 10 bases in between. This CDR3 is CASSQEGRGSPLHF. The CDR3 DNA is TGCGCCAGCAGCCAAGAAGGTCGCGGCTCACCCCTCCACTTT.

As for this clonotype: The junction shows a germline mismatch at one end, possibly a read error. The CDR3 loop reads CRVGDYGYTF. CDR3 nucleotide sequence: TGCAGAGTTGGAGACTATGGCTACACCTTC. This chain links TRBV29-1 with TRBJ1-2; no clear D. Germline V gives CDR1 SQVTM, CDR2 ANQGSEA. CDR3 size: 10 residues.

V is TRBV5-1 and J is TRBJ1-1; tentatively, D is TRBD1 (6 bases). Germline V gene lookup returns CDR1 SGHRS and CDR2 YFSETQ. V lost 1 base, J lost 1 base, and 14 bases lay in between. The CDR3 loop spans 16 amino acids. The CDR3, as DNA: TGCGCCAGCAGCTTGATTGTTCGACAGGAGAACACTGAAGCTTTCTTT. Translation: CASSLIVRQENTEAFF.

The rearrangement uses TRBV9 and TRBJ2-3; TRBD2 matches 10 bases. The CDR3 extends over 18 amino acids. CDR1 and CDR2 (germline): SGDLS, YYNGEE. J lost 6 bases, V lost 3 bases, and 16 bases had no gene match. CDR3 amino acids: CASSAISGSGGRWDTQYF. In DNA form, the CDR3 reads TGTGCCAGCAGCGCCATATCGGGTAGCGGGGGGAGATGGGATACGCAGTATTTT.

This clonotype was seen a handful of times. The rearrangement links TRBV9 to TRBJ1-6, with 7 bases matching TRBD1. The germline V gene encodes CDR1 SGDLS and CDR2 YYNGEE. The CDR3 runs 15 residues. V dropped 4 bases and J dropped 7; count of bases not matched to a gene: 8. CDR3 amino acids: CASSQRDSKNSPLHF. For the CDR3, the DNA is TGTGCCAGCAGCCAACGGGACAGTAAGAATTCACCCCTCCACTTT.

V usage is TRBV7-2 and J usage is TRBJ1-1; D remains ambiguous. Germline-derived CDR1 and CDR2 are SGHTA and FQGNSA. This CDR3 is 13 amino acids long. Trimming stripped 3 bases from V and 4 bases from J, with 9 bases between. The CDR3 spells CASSFSRTTEAFF. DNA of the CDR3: TGTGCCAGCAGCTTTAGTAGAACCACTGAAGCTTTCTTT.

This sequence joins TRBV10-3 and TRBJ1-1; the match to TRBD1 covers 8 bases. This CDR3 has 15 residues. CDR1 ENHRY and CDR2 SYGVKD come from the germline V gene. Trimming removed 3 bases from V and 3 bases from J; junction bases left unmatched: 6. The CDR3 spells CAISDKQGGYTEAFF. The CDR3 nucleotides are TGTGCCATCAGTGATAAACAGGGGGGCTACACTGAAGCTTTCTTT.

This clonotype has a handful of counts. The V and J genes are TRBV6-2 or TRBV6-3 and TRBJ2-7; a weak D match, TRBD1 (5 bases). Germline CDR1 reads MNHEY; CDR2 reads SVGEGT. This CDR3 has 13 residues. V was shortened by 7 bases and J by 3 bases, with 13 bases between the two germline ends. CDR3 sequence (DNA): TGTGCCAGCATTGTCGAAGGGGACTACGAGCAGTACGTC. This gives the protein CASIVEGDYEQYV.